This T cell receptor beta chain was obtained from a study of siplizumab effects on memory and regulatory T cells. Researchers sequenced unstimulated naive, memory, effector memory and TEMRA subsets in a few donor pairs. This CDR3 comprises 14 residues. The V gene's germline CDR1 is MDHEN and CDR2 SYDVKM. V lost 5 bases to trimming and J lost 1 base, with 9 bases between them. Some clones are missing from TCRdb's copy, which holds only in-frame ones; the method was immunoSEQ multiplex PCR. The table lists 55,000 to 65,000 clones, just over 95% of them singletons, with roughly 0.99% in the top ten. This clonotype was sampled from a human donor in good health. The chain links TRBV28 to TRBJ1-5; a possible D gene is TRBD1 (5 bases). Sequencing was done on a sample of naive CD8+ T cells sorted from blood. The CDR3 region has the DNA TGTGCCAGCAGTCTTCCAGGGAGCAATCAGCCCCAGCATTTT. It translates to CASSLPGSNQPQHF.